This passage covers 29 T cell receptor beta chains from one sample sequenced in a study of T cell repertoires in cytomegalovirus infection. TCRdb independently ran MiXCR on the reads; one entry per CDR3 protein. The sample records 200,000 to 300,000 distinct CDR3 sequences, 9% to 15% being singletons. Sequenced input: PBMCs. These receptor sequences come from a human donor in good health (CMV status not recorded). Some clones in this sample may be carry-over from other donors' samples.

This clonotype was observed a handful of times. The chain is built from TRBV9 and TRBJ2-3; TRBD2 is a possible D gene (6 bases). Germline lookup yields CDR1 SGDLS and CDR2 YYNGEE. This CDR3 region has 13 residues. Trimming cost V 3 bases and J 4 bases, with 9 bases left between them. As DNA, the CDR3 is TGTGCCAGCAGCGACGGGACTGCAGATACGCAGTATTTT. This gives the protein CASSDGTADTQYF.

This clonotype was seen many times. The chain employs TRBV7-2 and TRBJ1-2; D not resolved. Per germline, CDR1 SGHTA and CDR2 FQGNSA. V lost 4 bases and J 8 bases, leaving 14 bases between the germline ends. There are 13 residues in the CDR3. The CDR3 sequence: CASSSYPAEGYTF. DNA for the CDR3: TGTGCCAGCAGCTCTTACCCTGCGGAGGGCTACACCTTC.

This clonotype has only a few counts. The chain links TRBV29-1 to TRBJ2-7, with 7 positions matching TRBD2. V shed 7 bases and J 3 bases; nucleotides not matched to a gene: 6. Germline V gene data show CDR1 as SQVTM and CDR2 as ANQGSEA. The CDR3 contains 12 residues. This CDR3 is CSAGRGDYEQYF. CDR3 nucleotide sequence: TGCAGCGCGGGGAGGGGAGACTACGAGCAGTACTTC.

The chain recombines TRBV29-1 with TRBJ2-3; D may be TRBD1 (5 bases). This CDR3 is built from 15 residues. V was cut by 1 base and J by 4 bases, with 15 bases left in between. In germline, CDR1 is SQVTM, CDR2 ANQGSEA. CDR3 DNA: TGCAGCGTTGAAGGTCGGTCAGGGTTGGCAGATACGCAGTATTTT. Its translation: CSVEGRSGLADTQYF.

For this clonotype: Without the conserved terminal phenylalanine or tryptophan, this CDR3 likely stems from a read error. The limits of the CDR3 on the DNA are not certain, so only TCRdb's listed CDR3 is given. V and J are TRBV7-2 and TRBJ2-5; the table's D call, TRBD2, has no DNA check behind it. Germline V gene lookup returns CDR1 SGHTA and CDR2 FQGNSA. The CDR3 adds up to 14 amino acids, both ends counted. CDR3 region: CASSLGGSSETQCL.

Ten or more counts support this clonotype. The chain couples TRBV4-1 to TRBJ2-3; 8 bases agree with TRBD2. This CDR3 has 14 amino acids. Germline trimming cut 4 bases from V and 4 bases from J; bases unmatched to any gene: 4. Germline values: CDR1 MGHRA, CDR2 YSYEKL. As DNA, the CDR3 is TGCGCCAGCAGCCGTCGGGAGGGTGCAGATACGCAGTATTTT. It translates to CASSRREGADTQYF.

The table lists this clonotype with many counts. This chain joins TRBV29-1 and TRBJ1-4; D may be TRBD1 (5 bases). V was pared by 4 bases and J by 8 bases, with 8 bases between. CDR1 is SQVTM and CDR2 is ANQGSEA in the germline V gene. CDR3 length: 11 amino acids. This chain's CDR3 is CSVGGDEKLFF. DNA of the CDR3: TGCAGCGTTGGGGGGGACGAAAAACTGTTTTTT.

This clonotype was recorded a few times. DNA for the CDR3: TGTGCCAGCAGCCCCCGACTAGAAATCTACGAGCAGTACTTC. This codes for CASSPRLEIYEQYF. The chain joins TRBV11-1 to TRBJ2-7, with a weak D call TRBD2 (6 bases). The CDR3 is 14 residues long. V was cut by 5 bases and J by 3 bases, with 14 bases left in between. The germline CDR1 and CDR2 sequences are SGHAT and FQDESV (reference sequence).

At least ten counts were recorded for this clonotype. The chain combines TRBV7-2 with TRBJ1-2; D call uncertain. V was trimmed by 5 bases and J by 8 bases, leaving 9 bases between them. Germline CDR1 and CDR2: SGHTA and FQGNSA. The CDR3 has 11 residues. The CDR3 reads CASSDTVGYTF. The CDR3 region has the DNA TGTGCCAGCAGCGACACCGTAGGCTACACCTTC. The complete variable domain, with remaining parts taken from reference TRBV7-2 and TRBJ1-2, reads GAGVSQSPSNKVTEKGKDVELRCDPISGHTALYWYRQSLGQGLEFLIYFQGNSAPDKSGLPSDRFSAERTGGSVSTLTIQRTQQEDSAVYLCASSDTVGYTFGSGTRLTVV.

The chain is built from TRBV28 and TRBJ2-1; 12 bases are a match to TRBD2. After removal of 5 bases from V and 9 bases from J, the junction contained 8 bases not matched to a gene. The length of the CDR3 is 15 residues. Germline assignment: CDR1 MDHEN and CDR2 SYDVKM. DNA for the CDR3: TGTGCCAGCAGTCTCCTAGCGGGAGGGCCCCCTGAGCAGTTCTTC. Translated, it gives CASSLLAGGPPEQFF.

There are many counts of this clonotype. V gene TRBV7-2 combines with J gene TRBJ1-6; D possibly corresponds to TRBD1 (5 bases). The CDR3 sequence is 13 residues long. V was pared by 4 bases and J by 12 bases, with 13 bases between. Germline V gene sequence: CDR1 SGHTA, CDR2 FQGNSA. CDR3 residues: CASSSQVGRPLHF. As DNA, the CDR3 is TGTGCCAGCAGCTCACAGGTGGGGCGACCCCTCCACTTT.

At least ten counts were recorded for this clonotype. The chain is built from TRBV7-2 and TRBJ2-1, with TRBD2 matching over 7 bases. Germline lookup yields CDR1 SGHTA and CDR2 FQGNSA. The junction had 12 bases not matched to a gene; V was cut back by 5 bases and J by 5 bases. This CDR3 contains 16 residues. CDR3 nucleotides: TGTGCCAGCAGCCCCGGTCCCGGGGGGAAGGACAATGAGCAGTTCTTC. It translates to CASSPGPGGKDNEQFF.

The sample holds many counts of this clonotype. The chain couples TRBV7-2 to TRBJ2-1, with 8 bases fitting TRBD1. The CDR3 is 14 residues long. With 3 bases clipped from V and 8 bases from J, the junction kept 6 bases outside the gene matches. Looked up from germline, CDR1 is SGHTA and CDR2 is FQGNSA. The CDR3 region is CASSFDRGFDEQFF. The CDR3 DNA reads TGTGCCAGCAGCTTCGACAGGGGTTTCGATGAGCAGTTCTTC.

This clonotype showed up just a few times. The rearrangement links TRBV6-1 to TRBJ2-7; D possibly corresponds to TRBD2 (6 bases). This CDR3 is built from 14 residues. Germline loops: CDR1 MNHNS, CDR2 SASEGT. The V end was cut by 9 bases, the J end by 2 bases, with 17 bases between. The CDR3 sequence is CARDGGPTPYEQYF. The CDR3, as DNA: TGTGCCAGAGACGGAGGGCCGACCCCCTACGAGCAGTACTTC.

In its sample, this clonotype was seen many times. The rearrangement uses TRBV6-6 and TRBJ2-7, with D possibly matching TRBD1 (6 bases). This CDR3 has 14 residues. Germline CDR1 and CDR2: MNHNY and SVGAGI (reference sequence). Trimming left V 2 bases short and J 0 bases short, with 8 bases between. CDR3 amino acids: CASSYGQSSYEQYF. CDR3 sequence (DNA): TGTGCCAGCAGTTACGGACAGAGCTCCTACGAGCAGTACTTC.

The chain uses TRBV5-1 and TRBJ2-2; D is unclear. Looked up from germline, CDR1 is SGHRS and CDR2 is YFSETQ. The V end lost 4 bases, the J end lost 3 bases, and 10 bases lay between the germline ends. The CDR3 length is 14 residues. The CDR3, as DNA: TGCGCCAGCAGCCCGCTAGTGGACACCGGGGAGCTGTTTTTT. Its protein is CASSPLVDTGELFF.

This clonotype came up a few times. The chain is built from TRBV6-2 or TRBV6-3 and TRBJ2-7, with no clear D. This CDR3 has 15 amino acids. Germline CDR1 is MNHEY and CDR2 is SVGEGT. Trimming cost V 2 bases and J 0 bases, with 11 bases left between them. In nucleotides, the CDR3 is TGTGCCAGCAGTTACGGTGCGACCAGCTCCTACGAGCAGTACTTC. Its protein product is CASSYGATSSYEQYF.

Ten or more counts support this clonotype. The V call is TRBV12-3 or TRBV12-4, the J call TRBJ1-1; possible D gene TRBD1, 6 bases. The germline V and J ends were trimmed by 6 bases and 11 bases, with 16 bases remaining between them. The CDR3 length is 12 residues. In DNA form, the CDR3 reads TGTGCCAGCAGGCCTGGACAGTCGAGGGCTTTCTTT. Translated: CASRPGQSRAFF.

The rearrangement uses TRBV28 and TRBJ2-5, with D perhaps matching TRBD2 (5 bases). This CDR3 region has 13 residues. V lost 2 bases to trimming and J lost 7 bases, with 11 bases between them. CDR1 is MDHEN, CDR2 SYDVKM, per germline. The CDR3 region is CASSLNNEGTQYF. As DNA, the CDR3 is TGTGCCAGCAGTTTAAACAACGAGGGGACCCAGTACTTC.

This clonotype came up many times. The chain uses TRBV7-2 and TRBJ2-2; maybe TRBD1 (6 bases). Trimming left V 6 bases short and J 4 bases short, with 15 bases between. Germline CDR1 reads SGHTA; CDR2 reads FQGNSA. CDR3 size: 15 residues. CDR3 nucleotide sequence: TGTGCCAGCAGGCCTAGTCTAGGGGGCACCGGGGAGCTGTTTTTT. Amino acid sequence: CASRPSLGGTGELFF.

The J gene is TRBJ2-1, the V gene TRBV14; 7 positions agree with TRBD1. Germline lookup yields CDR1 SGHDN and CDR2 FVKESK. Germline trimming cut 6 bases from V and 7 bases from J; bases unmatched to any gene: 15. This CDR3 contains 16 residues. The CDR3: CASRGTAEQEGNEQFF. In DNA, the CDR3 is TGTGCCAGCAGAGGGACAGCCGAACAAGAGGGGAATGAGCAGTTCTTC.

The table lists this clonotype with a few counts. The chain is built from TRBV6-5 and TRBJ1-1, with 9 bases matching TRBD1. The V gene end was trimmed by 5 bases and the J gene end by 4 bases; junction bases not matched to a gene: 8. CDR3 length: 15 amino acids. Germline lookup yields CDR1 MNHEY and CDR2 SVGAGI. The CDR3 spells CASSRDRGVGTEAFF. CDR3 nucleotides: TGTGCCAGCAGTCGCGACAGGGGGGTGGGCACTGAAGCTTTCTTT.

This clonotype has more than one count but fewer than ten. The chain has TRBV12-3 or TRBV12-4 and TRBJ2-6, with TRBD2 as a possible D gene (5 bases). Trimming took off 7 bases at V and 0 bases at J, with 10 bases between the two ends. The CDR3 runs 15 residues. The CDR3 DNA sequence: TGTGCCAGCAAACGGGAAGTCTCTGGGGCCAACGTCCTGACTTTC. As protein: CASKREVSGANVLTF.

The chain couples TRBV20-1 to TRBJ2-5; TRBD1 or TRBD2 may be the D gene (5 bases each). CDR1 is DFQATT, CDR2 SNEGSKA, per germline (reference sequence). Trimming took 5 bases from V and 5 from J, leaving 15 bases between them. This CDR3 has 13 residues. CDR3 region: CSASFGGTETQYF. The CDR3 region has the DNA TGCAGTGCTTCCTTTGGGGGAACGGAGACCCAGTACTTC.

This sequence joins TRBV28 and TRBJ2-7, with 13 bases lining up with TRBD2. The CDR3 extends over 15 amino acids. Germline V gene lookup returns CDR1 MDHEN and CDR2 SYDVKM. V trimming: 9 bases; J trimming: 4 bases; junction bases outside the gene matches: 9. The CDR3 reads CASSNPGLAGYEQYF. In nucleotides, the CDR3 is TGTGCCAGTAGCAATCCGGGACTAGCGGGATACGAGCAGTACTTC.

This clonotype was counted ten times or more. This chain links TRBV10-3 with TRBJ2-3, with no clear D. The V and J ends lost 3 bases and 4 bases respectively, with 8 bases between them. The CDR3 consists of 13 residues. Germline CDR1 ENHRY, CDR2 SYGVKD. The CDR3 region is CAISDLPPDTQYF. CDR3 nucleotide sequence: TGTGCCATCAGTGATCTGCCCCCAGATACGCAGTATTTT.

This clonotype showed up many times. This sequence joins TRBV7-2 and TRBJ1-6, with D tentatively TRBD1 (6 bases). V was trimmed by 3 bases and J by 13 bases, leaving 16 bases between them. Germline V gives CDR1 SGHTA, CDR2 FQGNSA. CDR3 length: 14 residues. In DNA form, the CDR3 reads TGTGCCAGCAGCTTGGGGGGGCCGATGGTTCCCCTCCACTTT. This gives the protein CASSLGGPMVPLHF. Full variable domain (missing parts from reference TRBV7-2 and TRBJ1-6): GAGVSQSPSNKVTEKGKDVELRCDPISGHTALYWYRQSLGQGLEFLIYFQGNSAPDKSGLPSDRFSAERTGGSVSTLTIQRTQQEDSAVYLCASSLGGPMVPLHFGNGTRLTVT.

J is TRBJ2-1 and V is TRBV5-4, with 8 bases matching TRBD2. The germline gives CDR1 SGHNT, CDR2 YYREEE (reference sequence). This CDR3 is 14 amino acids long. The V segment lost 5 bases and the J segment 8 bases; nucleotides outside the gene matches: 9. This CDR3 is CASSLGLENDEQFF. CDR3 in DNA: TGTGCCAGCAGTCTGGGACTAGAGAACGATGAGCAGTTCTTC.

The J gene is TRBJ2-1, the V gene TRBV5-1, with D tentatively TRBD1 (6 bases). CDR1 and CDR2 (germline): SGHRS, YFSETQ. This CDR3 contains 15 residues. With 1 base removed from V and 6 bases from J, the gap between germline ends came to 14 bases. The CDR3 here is CASSLTRTEGNEQFF. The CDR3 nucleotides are TGCGCCAGCAGCTTGACGCGGACAGAGGGCAATGAGCAGTTCTTC.